This T cell receptor beta chain was recorded in a study of cytomegalovirus exposure and HLA in healthy donors. Study conclusions and caveats: The classifier, whose performance was assessed in both the original and validation cohorts, reportedly diagnosed cytomegalovirus status with high specificity and sensitivity. Cytomegalovirus association was listed for about 170 TCR beta chains.

Assay: immunoSEQ multiplex PCR; the TCRdb copy retains only in-frame clones and omits some. The table lists some 87,000 clones, roughly 96% of them singletons. The donors were in the roughly 120-subject validation cohort, distinct from the approximately 730-subject first cohort. Germline CDR1 and CDR2: PRHDT and FYEKMQ (reference sequence). This CDR3 is 15 amino acids long. V lost 5 bases and J 6 bases, leaving 17 bases between the germline ends. On this clone: Its antigen is still unknown.

The receptor's source is a woman in her late teens or twenties in good health and CMV-seronegative. The gene calls are TRBV13 and TRBJ2-4; TRBD2 might be the D (6 bases). The sample comprised PBMCs. The CDR3 DNA reads TGTGCCAGCAGCCAAAGGGGAGGTGGTAGAAACATTCAGTACTTC. Translated: CASSQRGGGRNIQYF.